Shown below are 18 T cell receptor beta chains from a single sample sequenced in a study of OX40 agonist ivuxolimab in advanced cancers. Only in-frame clones appear in the TCRdb table, and some are missing; sequencing was by immunoSEQ multiplex PCR. Here the sample spans tens of thousands of clones, roughly 86% being singletons. The sample in question was CD4+ or CD8+ T cells sorted from blood, obtained in a trial of the OX40 agonist ivuxolimab. These receptors were obtained from an adult with an advanced solid tumor such as melanoma, head and neck, liver or kidney cancer.

V usage is TRBV19 and J usage is TRBJ2-1, with a tentative D call TRBD2 (5 bases). Between the trimmed V and J ends, which lost 10 bases and 0 bases, there was a span of 10 bases. The CDR3 totals 13 residues. Germline V lookup: CDR1 LNHDA, CDR2 SQIVND (reference sequence). CDR3 DNA: TGTGCCACCGGACTTAGCTCCTACAATGAGCAGTTCTTC. As protein: CATGLSSYNEQFF.

This clone appeared a few times. CDR3 protein: CAGTVPGYTF. For the CDR3, the DNA is TGTGCGGGGACAGTTCCTGGCTACACCTTC. The chain is built from TRBV2 and TRBJ1-2; 7 positions match TRBD1. From germline, CDR1 is SNHLY and CDR2 FYNNEI. The CDR3 is 10 amino acids.

This chain links TRBV6-6 with TRBJ2-7; a possible D gene is TRBD1 (7 bases). The CDR3 is 14 residues long. V was clipped by 5 bases and J by 3 bases, with 14 bases between them. Germline V lookup: CDR1 MNHNY, CDR2 SVGAGI (reference sequence). As DNA, the CDR3 is TGTGCCAGCAGTCTCCGACAGGGAGGCTACGAGCAGTACTTC. This encodes CASSLRQGGYEQYF.

V gene TRBV7-9 combines with J gene TRBJ1-5; D gene uncertain. Trimming left V 4 bases short and J 2 bases short, with 12 bases between. CDR3 length: 15 residues. Germline loops: CDR1 SEHNR, CDR2 FQNEAQ (reference sequence). In DNA, the CDR3 is TGTGCCAGCAGCTCCAGCCTAGCGGGCAATCAGCCCCAGCATTTT. Translation gives CASSSSLAGNQPQHF.

The rearrangement links TRBV19 to TRBJ2-7, with D unresolved. Germline V gene lookup returns CDR1 LNHDA and CDR2 SQIVND (reference sequence). V shed 1 base and J shed 3 bases, with 13 bases lying between them. This CDR3 contains 15 residues. The CDR3 loop is CASSIGSPTYYEQYF. CDR3 DNA: TGTGCCAGTAGTATAGGGAGCCCCACCTACTACGAGCAGTACTTC.

The rearrangement links TRBV27 to TRBJ1-2; 11 bases agree with TRBD1. The trim removed 5 bases at V and 5 bases at J, leaving 10 bases unmatched. The germline CDR1 and CDR2 sequences are MNHEY and SMNVEV (reference sequence). The CDR3 contains 16 residues. CDR3 DNA: TGTGCCAGCAGTCCCGGGACAGGGGGACTAATTTATGGCTACACCTTC. This encodes CASSPGTGGLIYGYTF.

This chain joins TRBV11-2 and TRBJ2-5; the D gene is possibly TRBD2 (6 bases). The J call may be faulty, since TRBJ2-7 better matches the DNA end. This CDR3 comprises 13 residues. Germline V gives CDR1 SGHAT, CDR2 FQNNGV. CDR3 region: CASSLGLNYEQYF. The CDR3 nucleotides read TGTGCCAGCAGCTTGGGACTCAACTACGAGCAGTACTTC.

The rearrangement joins TRBV7-9 to TRBJ2-1; D call uncertain. The V end lost 1 base, the J end lost 5 bases, and 9 bases lay between the germline ends. The CDR3 spans 14 residues. Germline-derived CDR1 and CDR2 are SEHNR and FQNEAQ (reference sequence). CDR3 bases: TGTGCCAGCAGCTTAGTAGGGTCGAACAATGAGCAGTTCTTC. Translating gives CASSLVGSNNEQFF.

V usage is TRBV28 and J usage is TRBJ2-7; D ambiguous. The V end lost 8 bases, the J end lost 2 bases, and 7 bases lay between the germline ends. In germline, CDR1 is MDHEN, CDR2 SYDVKM. CDR3 length equals 11 residues. The CDR3 DNA reads TGTGCCAGCGGCACCCCCTACGAGCAGTACTTC. Protein: CASGTPYEQYF.

J is TRBJ1-5 and V is TRBV11-3; 7 nucleotides agree with TRBD1. After removal of 5 bases from V and 4 bases from J, the junction contained 11 bases not matched to a gene. CDR3 length equals 16 residues. Per germline, CDR1 SGHNT and CDR2 YENEEA. The CDR3 loop is CASSIRGASLNQPQHF. CDR3 DNA sequence: TGTGCCAGCAGCATCAGGGGGGCCTCTTTGAATCAGCCCCAGCATTTT.

The chain couples TRBV4-1 to TRBJ2-2; no firm D call. The CDR3 is 13 amino acids. V was cut by 3 bases and J by 5 bases, with 7 bases left in between. CDR1 is MGHRA, CDR2 YSYEKL, per germline. CDR3 sequence (DNA): TGCGCCAGCAGCCACTACCTTACCGGGGAGCTGTTTTTT. Translating gives CASSHYLTGELFF.

The chain carries TRBV10-3 and TRBJ1-2; 10 bases match TRBD1. The V and J ends lost 4 bases and 6 bases, in that order; junction bases with no gene match: 2. This CDR3 is built from 13 residues. The germline gives CDR1 ENHRY, CDR2 SYGVKD. CDR3 DNA: TGTGCCATCAGTGGGACAGGGGGGGATGGCTACACCTTC. Its translation is CAISGTGGDGYTF.

This chain connects TRBV19 to TRBJ1-5, with D perhaps TRBD1 (6 bases). Looked up from germline, CDR1 is LNHDA and CDR2 is SQIVND (reference sequence). Deletions cut 5 bases from V and 4 bases from J, with 9 bases between. The CDR3 length is 13 residues. CDR3 residues: CASSPQGNQPQHF. CDR3 nucleotide sequence: TGTGCCAGTAGTCCCCAGGGGAATCAGCCCCAGCATTTT.

The V call is TRBV11-2, the J call TRBJ2-7; TRBD2 agrees at 9 bases. Germline CDR1 and CDR2: SGHAT and FQNNGV. V shed 4 bases, J shed 2 bases, and the junction held 3 bases outside the gene matches. This CDR3 is 14 amino acids long. This chain's CDR3 is CASSSLAGTYEQYF. CDR3 DNA: TGTGCCAGCAGCTCCCTAGCGGGAACCTACGAGCAGTACTTC.

V gene TRBV10-1 combines with J gene TRBJ2-3; D gene unclear. The ends were cut back, 6 bases at V and 2 bases at J, with 12 bases in the middle. This CDR3 has 14 residues. Germline CDR1 reads WNHNN; CDR2 reads SYGVQD (reference sequence). The CDR3 sequence: CASSRFATTDTQYF. As DNA, the CDR3 is TGCGCCAGCAGCCGATTTGCAACCACAGATACGCAGTATTTT.

The chain combines TRBV11-2 with TRBJ2-6; TRBD1 might be the D (5 bases). The CDR3 is 16 residues long. With 4 bases removed from V and 0 bases from J, the gap between germline ends came to 10 bases. CDR1 is SGHAT, CDR2 FQNNGV, per germline. CDR3: CASSSRQISGANVLTF. The CDR3 DNA follows: TGTGCCAGCAGCTCCAGACAGATCTCTGGGGCCAACGTCCTGACTTTC.

The chain has TRBV19 and TRBJ2-3; D gene uncertain. V was clipped by 4 bases and J by 6 bases, with 8 bases between them. Germline assignment: CDR1 LNHDA and CDR2 SQIVND (reference sequence). The CDR3 is 12 amino acids. In DNA form, the CDR3 reads TGTGCCAGTAGTACGCGTGGGGATACGCAGTATTTT. Protein sequence: CASSTRGDTQYF.

V is TRBV7-9 and J is TRBJ2-7; D is perhaps TRBD1 (8 bases). CDR1 and CDR2 (germline): SEHNR, FQNEAQ (reference sequence). V dropped 5 bases and J dropped 2 bases, with 16 bases sitting between them. The CDR3 totals 15 residues. This CDR3 reads CASSLGQGGTYEQYF. The CDR3 nucleotides are TGTGCCAGCAGCCTCGGACAGGGAGGGACCTACGAGCAGTACTTC.